The clone carrying this T cell receptor (beta chain) was observed a few times. Antigen: not known. This entry belongs to a study of cytomegalovirus exposure and HLA in healthy donors. This CDR3 has 15 amino acids. After removal of 0 bases from V and 8 bases from J, the junction contained 3 bases not matched to a gene. Per germline, CDR1 MNHEY and CDR2 SMNVEV (reference sequence). Notes on the study in general: It was fewer than 200 TCR beta chains that were listed as cytomegalovirus-associated.

The PCR used 60 Vbeta and 13 Jbeta primers. Sequenced by immunoSEQ multiplex PCR; TCRdb stores in-frame clones only, minus some. The profile covers around 67,000 clones, with approximately 77% appearing a single time and about 8% taken by the ten largest. The chain is built from TRBV27 and TRBJ2-7, with 14 bases that match TRBD2. The receptor was derived from a woman aged 25 to 39 in good health and CMV-seropositive. Sequenced input: PBMCs. The CDR3 region has the DNA TGTGCCAGCAGTTTATCCAGACTAGCGGGAGGGCAGCAGTACTTC. This translates into CASSLSRLAGGQQYF.